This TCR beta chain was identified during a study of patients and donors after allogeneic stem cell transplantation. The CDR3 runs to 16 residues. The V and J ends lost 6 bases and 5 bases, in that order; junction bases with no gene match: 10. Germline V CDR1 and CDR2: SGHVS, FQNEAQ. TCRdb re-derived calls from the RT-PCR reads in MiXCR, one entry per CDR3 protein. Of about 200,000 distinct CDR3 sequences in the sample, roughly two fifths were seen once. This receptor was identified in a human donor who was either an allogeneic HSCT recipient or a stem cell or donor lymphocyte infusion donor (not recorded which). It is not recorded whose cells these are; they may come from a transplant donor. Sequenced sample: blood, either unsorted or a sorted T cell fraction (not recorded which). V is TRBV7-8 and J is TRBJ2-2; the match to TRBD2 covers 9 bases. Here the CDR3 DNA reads TGTGCCAGCAGTTATACGGGACTAGCACGGACCGGGGAGCTGTTTTTT. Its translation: CASSYTGLARTGELFF. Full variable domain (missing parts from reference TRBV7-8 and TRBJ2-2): GAGVSQSPRYKVAKRGQDVALRCDPISGHVSLFWYQQALGQGPEFLTYFQNEAQLDKSGLPSDRFFAERPEGSVSTLKIQRTQQEDSAVYLCASSYTGLARTGELFFGEGSRLTVL.